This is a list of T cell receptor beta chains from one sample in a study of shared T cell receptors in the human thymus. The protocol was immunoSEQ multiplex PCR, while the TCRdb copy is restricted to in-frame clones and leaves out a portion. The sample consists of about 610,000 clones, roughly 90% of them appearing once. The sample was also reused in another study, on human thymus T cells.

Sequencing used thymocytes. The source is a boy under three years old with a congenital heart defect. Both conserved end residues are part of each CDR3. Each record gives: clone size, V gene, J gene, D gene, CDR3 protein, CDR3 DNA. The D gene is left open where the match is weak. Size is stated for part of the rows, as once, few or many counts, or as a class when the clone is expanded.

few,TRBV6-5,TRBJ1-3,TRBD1,CASSQRDRGNTIYF,TGTGCCAGCAGTCAGCGGGACAGGGGAAACACCATATATTTT
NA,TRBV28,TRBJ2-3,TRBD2,CASSYPSAGDWTDTQYF,TGTGCCAGCAGTTACCCCTCAGCGGGAGATTGGACAGATACGCAGTATTTT
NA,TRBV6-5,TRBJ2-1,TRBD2,CASSYGLAGYNEQFF,TGTGCCAGCAGTTACGGACTAGCGGGGTACAATGAGCAGTTCTTC
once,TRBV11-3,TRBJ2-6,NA,CASSFRAGANVLTF,TGTGCCAGCAGCTTCAGGGCTGGGGCCAACGTCCTGACTTTC
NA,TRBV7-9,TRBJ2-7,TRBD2,CASTRRREAPYEQYF,TGTGCCAGCACCCGAAGGCGGGAGGCCCCCTACGAGCAGTACTTC
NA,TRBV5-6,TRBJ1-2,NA,CASSFYRDVGYTF,TGTGCCAGCAGCTTTTACAGGGATGTTGGCTACACCTTC
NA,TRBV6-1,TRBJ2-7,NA,CASSEGGQPISYEQYF,TGTGCCAGCAGTGAAGGAGGACAGCCGATCTCCTACGAGCAGTACTTC
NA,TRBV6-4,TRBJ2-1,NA,CASSKGALTSSYNEQFF,TGTGCCAGCAGTAAAGGGGCTTTAACCAGCTCCTACAATGAGCAGTTCTTC
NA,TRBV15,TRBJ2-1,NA,CATSRYINEQFF,TGTGCCACCAGCAGGTACATCAATGAGCAGTTCTTC
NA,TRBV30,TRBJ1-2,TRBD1,CAWREDRVNGYTF,TGTGCCTGGAGGGAGGACAGGGTCAATGGCTACACCTTC
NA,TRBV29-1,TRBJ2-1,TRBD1,CSVDPTGGGYNEQFF,TGCAGCGTTGATCCCACAGGGGGAGGCTACAATGAGCAGTTCTTC
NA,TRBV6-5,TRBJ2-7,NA,CASSSSGQNEQYF,TGTGCCAGCAGTTCCTCCGGACAGAACGAGCAGTACTTC
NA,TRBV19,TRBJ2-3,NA,CASKSSLEGTDTQYF,TGTGCCAGTAAGAGTAGCCTAGAGGGCACAGATACGCAGTATTTT
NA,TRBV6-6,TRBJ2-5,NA,CATSLSGPQETQYF,TGTGCCACTTCCCTAAGTGGGCCCCAAGAGACCCAGTACTTC
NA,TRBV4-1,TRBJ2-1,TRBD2,CASSQVGGDEQFF,TGCGCCAGCAGCCAAGTGGGAGGGGATGAGCAGTTCTTC
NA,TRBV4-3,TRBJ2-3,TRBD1,CASSPDRGLPDTQYF,TGCGCCAGCAGCCCGGACAGGGGGCTCCCAGATACGCAGTATTTT
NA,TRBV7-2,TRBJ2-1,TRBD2,CASSHPGTTILEQFF,TGTGCCAGCAGCCACCCCGGGACTACCATCCTTGAGCAGTTCTTC
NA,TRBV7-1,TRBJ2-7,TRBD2,CASSSSLVWARTSGRHKQGYEQYF,TGTGCCAGCAGCTCCTCCCTAGTGTGGGCTCGGACTAGCGGGAGACATAAACAGGGCTACGAGCAGTACTTC
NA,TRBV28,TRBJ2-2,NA,CASSFTGGTGELFF,TGTGCCAGCAGTTTCACCGGGGGAACCGGGGAGCTGTTTTTT
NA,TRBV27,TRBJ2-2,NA,CASSPDCQEGGELFF,TGTGCCAGCAGTCCGGACTGCCAGGAAGGAGGGGAGCTGTTTTTT
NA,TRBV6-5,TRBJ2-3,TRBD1,CASADRVPTDTQYF,TGTGCCAGCGCTGACAGGGTTCCCACAGATACGCAGTATTTT
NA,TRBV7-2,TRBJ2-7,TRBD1,CASSPRTGGPLKTYEQYF,TGTGCCAGCAGCCCCCGGACAGGGGGCCCTCTAAAAACCTACGAGCAGTACTTC
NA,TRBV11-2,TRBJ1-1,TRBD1,CASSPSRDSMNTEAFF,TGTGCCAGCAGCCCTAGTCGGGACAGCATGAACACTGAAGCTTTCTTT
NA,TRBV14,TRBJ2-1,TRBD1,CASSHLNRGSSYNEQFF,TGTGCCAGCAGCCACCTCAACAGGGGAAGCTCCTACAATGAGCAGTTCTTC
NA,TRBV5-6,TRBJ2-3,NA,CASSDARGDTDTQYF,TGTGCCAGCAGCGACGCCAGGGGGGACACAGATACGCAGTATTTT
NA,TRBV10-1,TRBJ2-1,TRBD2,CASSDLSGRFSYNEQFF,TGCGCCAGCAGTGACCTTAGCGGGAGATTCTCCTACAATGAGCAGTTCTTC
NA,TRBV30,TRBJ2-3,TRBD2,CAWSVEREASSTDTQYF,TGTGCCTGGAGTGTGGAGCGGGAGGCCTCTAGCACAGATACGCAGTATTTT
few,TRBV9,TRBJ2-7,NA,CASSAEEEKDEQYF,TGTGCCAGCAGCGCGGAGGAGGAGAAGGACGAGCAGTACTTC
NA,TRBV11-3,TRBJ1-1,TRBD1,CASSLSWGQVNTEAFF,TGTGCCAGCAGCTTATCGTGGGGACAGGTGAACACTGAAGCTTTCTTT